These 32 T cell receptor beta chains were sequenced from one sample in a study of shared clonotypes between healthy human individuals. Using immunoSEQ multiplex PCR, the repertoire was profiled, and TCRdb retains in-frame clones only, with some absent. The sample has about 2.4 million clones; roughly 93% are singletons. The sequenced sample consisted of naive CD4+ T cells from PBMCs. Subset here: CD45RA+ positively selected. These receptors all come from a man younger than 35 in good health. Some clones in this sample may be carry-over from other donors' samples.

With regard to this clone: The same CDR3 can be traced to other DNA sequences in this sample. The rearrangement uses TRBV5-4 and TRBJ1-3; D is unclear. This CDR3 is 11 amino acids long. Germline assignment: CDR1 SGHNT and CDR2 YYREEE (reference sequence). The germline V and J ends were trimmed by 3 bases and 2 bases, with 0 bases remaining between them. DNA for the CDR3: TGTGCCAGCAGCTCTGGAAACACCATATATTTT. Residues: CASSSGNTIYF. The entire variable domain, with the rest obtained from reference TRBV5-4 and TRBJ1-3, is as follows: ETGVTQSPTHLIKTRGQQVTLRCSSQSGHNTVSWYQQALGQGPQFIFQYYREEENGRGNFPPRFSGLQFPNYSSELNVNALELDDSALYLCASSSGNTIYFGEGSWLTVV.

The J gene is TRBJ2-5, the V gene TRBV30, with a weak D call TRBD2 (6 bases). The CDR3 extends over 12 amino acids. V was trimmed by 4 bases and J by 9 bases, leaving 15 bases between them. Germline V CDR1 and CDR2: GTSNPN, SVGIG (reference sequence). The CDR3 nucleotides are TGTGCCTGGACCACCGGGGGTAGGGCCCAGTACTTC. Translation gives CAWTTGGRAQYF.

This CDR3 is CATRLGGSTGELFF. The CDR3 DNA follows: TGTGCCACCCGCCTAGGGGGGAGCACCGGGGAGCTGTTTTTT. This chain uses TRBV6-5 with TRBJ2-2; perhaps D is TRBD1 or TRBD2 (6 bases each). In germline, CDR1 is MNHEY, CDR2 SVGAGI. V was pared by 10 bases and J by 4 bases, with 16 bases between. The CDR3 covers 14 residues.

The V and J genes are TRBV7-9 and TRBJ2-5, with TRBD1 matching over 8 bases. The J call is in doubt because the DNA end fits TRBJ2-7 better. CDR1 SEHNR and CDR2 FQNEAQ come from the germline V gene (reference sequence). This CDR3 is 14 amino acids long. CDR3 nucleotide sequence: TGTGCCAGCAGCCCTCAGGGGGCGCGGTACGAGCAGTACTTC. Protein product: CASSPQGARYEQYF.

The chain joins TRBV28 to TRBJ2-5, with a possible D match to TRBD2 (5 bases). Germline V CDR1 and CDR2: MDHEN, SYDVKM. V was pared by 6 bases and J by 5 bases, with 13 bases between. The CDR3 is 13 amino acids. In nucleotides, the CDR3 is TGTGCCAGCAGGTTCGGACTTCGGGAGACCCAGTACTTC. Its translation is CASRFGLRETQYF.

This clone came up once. The chain uses TRBV2 and TRBJ2-3, with TRBD1 identical over 10 bases. Trimming at V came to 3 bases and at J to 6 bases, leaving 6 bases not matched to a gene. Germline V gene lookup returns CDR1 SNHLY and CDR2 FYNNEI. This CDR3 has 15 residues. CDR3 residues: CASSERTGGSDTQYF. The CDR3 region has the DNA TGTGCCAGCAGTGAGCGGACAGGGGGGTCGGATACGCAGTATTTT.

The chain is built from TRBV5-6 and TRBJ2-7; D is possibly TRBD1 (5 bases). Trimming took off 2 bases at V and 2 bases at J, with 8 bases between the two ends. Germline V CDR1 and CDR2: SGHDT, YYEEEE. The length of the CDR3 is 13 residues. CDR3 region: CASSFGQAYEQYF. CDR3 coding DNA: TGTGCCAGCAGCTTTGGACAAGCCTACGAGCAGTACTTC. The full variable domain, completed using reference TRBV5-6 and TRBJ2-7, is DAGVTQSPTHLIKTRGQQVTLRCSPKSGHDTVSWYQQALGQGPQFIFQYYEEEERQRGNFPDRFSGHQFPNYSSELNVNALLLGDSALYLCASSFGQAYEQYFGPGTRLTVT.

In the case of this clone: Additional DNA sequences in this sample encode the identical CDR3. The chain combines TRBV5-1 with TRBJ1-4; weak D call: TRBD1 (6 bases). Germline V gene lookup returns CDR1 SGHRS and CDR2 YFSETQ. V dropped 4 bases and J dropped 8 bases, with 9 bases sitting between them. CDR3 length: 12 residues. The CDR3 nucleotides are TGCGCCAGCAGCCGCGACAGGGAAAAACTGTTTTTT. It translates to CASSRDREKLFF.

The chain links TRBV4-3 to TRBJ2-7; a possible D gene is TRBD2 (6 bases). This CDR3 is 15 amino acids long. Germline V gene data show CDR1 as LGHNA and CDR2 as YSLEER. V was clipped by 0 bases and J by 2 bases, with 11 bases between them. This chain's CDR3 is CASSQDPRDPYEQYF. Here the CDR3 DNA reads TGCGCCAGCAGCCAAGATCCGCGGGACCCCTACGAGCAGTACTTC.

V usage is TRBV4-2 and J usage is TRBJ1-6; the D is unclear. This CDR3 spans 13 amino acids. Per the germline V gene, CDR1 is LGHNA and CDR2 is YNFKEQ. V shed 0 bases and J shed 9 bases, with 6 bases lying between them. This chain's CDR3 is CASSQDEGSPLHF. The CDR3 DNA reads TGTGCCAGCAGCCAAGATGAGGGTTCACCCCTCCACTTT.

A word on this clone: This CDR3 is also generated by other DNA sequences in the sample. The chain recombines TRBV9 with TRBJ2-5, with D hard to call. The CDR3 covers 13 residues. In germline, CDR1 is SGDLS, CDR2 YYNGEE. Trimming took 1 base from V and 2 from J, leaving 6 bases between them. CDR3 in DNA: TGTGCCAGCAGCGTATCAGGACAAGAGACCCAGTACTTC. Encoded protein: CASSVSGQETQYF. The full variable domain, its missing parts supplied by reference TRBV9 and TRBJ2-5, is DSGVTQTPKHLITATGQRVTLRCSPRSGDLSVYWYQQSLDQGLQFLIQYYNGEERAKGNILERFSAQQFPDLHSELNLSSLELGDSALYFCASSVSGQETQYFGPGTRLLVL.

This clone occurred a few times. This sequence joins TRBV15 and TRBJ1-2; possibly TRBD1 for D (5 bases). The CDR3 extends over 13 amino acids. V shed 8 bases and J shed 0 bases, with 10 bases lying between them. Germline CDR1 reads LNHNV; CDR2 reads YYDKDF (reference sequence). The CDR3 region is CATRGAANYGYTF. CDR3 in DNA: TGTGCCACCCGCGGGGCGGCTAACTATGGCTACACCTTC. The full variable domain, completed using reference TRBV15 and TRBJ1-2, is DAMVIQNPRYQVTQFGKPVTLSCSQTLNHNVMYWYQQKSSQAPKLLFHYYDKDFNNEADTPDNFQSRRPNTSFCFLDIRSPGLGDTAMYLCATRGAANYGYTFGSGTRLTVV.

The chain joins TRBV18 to TRBJ2-1; TRBD2 aligns across 9 bases. The J segment lost 9 bases and the V segment lost 0 bases, leaving 6 bases of the junction unmatched. The CDR3 consists of 15 residues. Per the germline V gene, CDR1 is KGHSH and CDR2 is LQKENI. In DNA, the CDR3 is TGTGCCAGCTCACCACCGGCGGTAGCGGGAGCTGAGCAGTTCTTC. It encodes CASSPPAVAGAEQFF.

V usage is TRBV7-6 and J usage is TRBJ2-1; 9 bases are a match to TRBD1. The germline V gene has CDR1 SGHVS and CDR2 FNYEAQ. Trimming at V came to 5 bases and at J to 8 bases, leaving 13 bases not matched to a gene. The CDR3 covers 16 residues. CDR3 sequence reads: CASSDHLRDRDHEQFF. For the CDR3, the DNA is TGTGCCAGCAGCGACCACCTACGGGACAGGGACCATGAGCAGTTCTTC. Filled out from reference TRBV7-6 and TRBJ2-1, the complete variable domain reads GAGVSQSPRYKVTKRGQDVALRCDPISGHVSLYWYRQALGQGPEFLTYFNYEAQQDKSGLPNDRFSAERPEGSISTLTIQRTEQRDSAMYRCASSDHLRDRDHEQFFGPGTRLTVL.

V gene TRBV5-4 combines with J gene TRBJ2-2; D is ambiguous. This CDR3 is 13 amino acids long. The germline gives CDR1 SGHNT, CDR2 YYREEE (reference sequence). V gave up 2 bases and J gave up 6 bases, with 8 bases separating them. CDR3 nucleotide sequence: TGTGCCAGCAGCTTCTCTGGGCCCGGGGAGCTGTTTTTT. This codes for CASSFSGPGELFF.

This rearrangement joins TRBV7-2 to TRBJ1-1; 7 bases are shared with TRBD1. The germline CDR1 and CDR2 sequences are SGHTA and FQGNSA. The ends lost 5 bases at V and 0 bases at J; junction bases unmatched: 12. The CDR3 consists of 17 residues. For the CDR3, the DNA is TGTGCCAGCAGCCGATGGGACAGCCCAGGCATGAACACTGAAGCTTTCTTT. Protein: CASSRWDSPGMNTEAFF.

This rearrangement joins TRBV21-1 to TRBJ2-7. TRBV21-1 is listed as a pseudogene. The CDR3 is 13 residues long. Here the CDR3 reads CASSKWGYYEQYF. In DNA, the CDR3 is TGTGCCAGCAGCAAATGGGGGTACTACGAGCAGTACTTC.

V usage is TRBV5-5 and J usage is TRBJ2-7, with D perhaps matching TRBD1 (6 bases). CDR3 length: 14 amino acids. Trimming cost V 1 base and J 3 bases, with 11 bases left between them. The germline V gene has CDR1 SGHKS and CDR2 YYEKEE (reference sequence). CDR3 DNA: TGTGCCAGCAGCTTGCGGACAGTCGACTACGAGCAGTACTTC. Translation gives CASSLRTVDYEQYF.

Comments on this clone: At the DNA level, this CDR3 is encoded by other sequences in the same sample as well. V and J are TRBV18 and TRBJ2-3, with no clear D. Germline V gene lookup returns CDR1 KGHSH and CDR2 LQKENI. Trimming stripped 2 bases from V and 5 bases from J, with 8 bases between. CDR3 size: 13 residues. The CDR3 here is CASSPGLGDTQYF. CDR3 coding DNA: TGTGCCAGCTCACCAGGGTTGGGAGATACGCAGTATTTT.

This clone was observed once. The chain recombines TRBV28 with TRBJ2-3, with TRBD1 as a possible D gene (5 bases). This CDR3 is built from 14 residues. V was shortened by 5 bases and J by 0 bases, with 9 bases between the two germline ends. The germline V gene has CDR1 MDHEN and CDR2 SYDVKM. CDR3 DNA: TGTGCCAGCAGTCCAGGGCGGAGCACAGATACGCAGTATTTT. Encoded protein: CASSPGRSTDTQYF.

The CDR3 DNA reads as TGTGCCAGCAGTTACCGAGGGGGGGGTGAAGCTTTCTTT. This translates into CASSYRGGGEAFF. The V gene is TRBV27, the J gene TRBJ1-1, with D possibly matching TRBD1 (6 bases). CDR3 length equals 13 residues. Deletions cut 4 bases from V and 7 bases from J, with 13 bases between. Germline CDR1 and CDR2: MNHEY and SMNVEV (reference sequence).

The rearrangement joins TRBV5-1 to TRBJ1-4; D may be TRBD1 (5 bases). Trimming removed 4 bases at V and 5 bases at J, with 15 bases between. The germline V gene has CDR1 SGHRS and CDR2 YFSETQ. This CDR3 is 15 amino acids long. CDR3 DNA: TGCGCCAGCAGCCTCGGTAGGGGTTGGAATGAAAAACTGTTTTTT. This translates into CASSLGRGWNEKLFF.

This chain links TRBV7-6 with TRBJ2-1; 7 bases map to TRBD2. The CDR3 contains 16 residues. The V and J ends lost 1 base and 0 bases, in that order; junction bases with no gene match: 3. CDR1 and CDR2 from the germline V gene are SGHVS and FNYEAQ. Written as DNA, the CDR3 is TGTGCCAGCAGCTTAGGCGGGAGTGGCTCCTACAATGAGCAGTTCTTC. Its protein product is CASSLGGSGSYNEQFF.

V and J are TRBV15 and TRBJ2-1; 7 bases align to TRBD2. This CDR3 is built from 16 residues. Germline values: CDR1 LNHNV, CDR2 YYDKDF (reference sequence). The V segment lost 0 bases and the J segment 6 bases; nucleotides outside the gene matches: 8. As DNA, the CDR3 is TGTGCCACCAGCAGAGATTGGCGGGAGCAGAGCAATGAGCAGTTCTTC. Translation: CATSRDWREQSNEQFF.

The V call is TRBV15, the J call TRBJ1-3; D ambiguous. The CDR3 sequence is 13 residues long. Trimming stripped 1 base from V and 11 bases from J, with 12 bases between. Germline V gene sequence: CDR1 LNHNV, CDR2 YYDKDF (reference sequence). The chain's CDR3 is CATSRANLPAIYF. The CDR3 region has the DNA TGTGCCACCAGCAGAGCTAACCTTCCCGCCATATATTTT.

J is TRBJ2-7 and V is TRBV5-6; TRBD2 is a possible D gene (6 bases). CDR3 length equals 15 residues. V lost 2 bases to trimming and J lost 4 bases, with 16 bases between them. Per germline, CDR1 SGHDT and CDR2 YYEEEE. The CDR3 nucleotides are TGTGCCAGCAGCTTCAGGAGGGTCTTAGGGTACGAGCAGTACTTC. Its protein product is CASSFRRVLGYEQYF.

This clone was detected only once. This CDR3 is also generated by other DNA sequences in the sample. The chain joins TRBV19 to TRBJ1-5; tentatively, D is TRBD1 (6 bases). The germline V gene encodes CDR1 LNHDA and CDR2 SQIVND (reference sequence). CDR3 size: 15 residues. V lost 1 base and J 1 base, leaving 8 bases between the germline ends. CDR3 protein: CASSIGQASNQPQHF. As DNA, the CDR3 is TGTGCCAGTAGTATAGGACAGGCGAGCAATCAGCCCCAGCATTTT.

The J gene is TRBJ2-4, the V gene TRBV2; D uncertain. The V end lost 2 bases, the J end lost 0 bases, and 8 bases lay between the germline ends. Per germline, CDR1 SNHLY and CDR2 FYNNEI. The CDR3 has 15 residues. CDR3 sequence reads: CASSESWLAKNIQYF. For the CDR3, the DNA is TGTGCCAGCAGTGAATCGTGGTTAGCCAAAAACATTCAGTACTTC.

About this clone: This specimen includes other DNA sequences encoding the same CDR3. V gene TRBV28 combines with J gene TRBJ1-2, with D unresolved. This CDR3 comprises 11 residues. CDR1 and CDR2 (germline): MDHEN, SYDVKM. The germline V and J ends were trimmed by 1 base and 5 bases, with 2 bases remaining between them. The CDR3 is CASSLYYGYTF. In DNA, the CDR3 is TGTGCCAGCAGTTTATATTATGGCTACACCTTC.

The V and J genes are TRBV7-2 and TRBJ2-3; 11 bases line up with TRBD2. This CDR3 region has 18 residues. Germline-derived CDR1 and CDR2 are SGHTA and FQGNSA. Germline trimming cut 5 bases from V and 1 base from J; bases unmatched to any gene: 11. The CDR3 is CASSLAIAGGPRTDTQYF. In DNA, the CDR3 is TGTGCCAGCAGCCTCGCAATAGCGGGAGGGCCGCGCACAGATACGCAGTATTTT.

V usage is TRBV19 and J usage is TRBJ2-4; TRBD2 matches at 9 bases. With 3 bases clipped from V and 2 bases from J, the junction kept 5 bases outside the gene matches. The CDR3 loop spans 16 amino acids. Germline V lookup: CDR1 LNHDA, CDR2 SQIVND (reference sequence). CDR3 region: CASSIAGGWSKNIQYF. For the CDR3, the DNA is TGTGCCAGTAGTATCGCGGGAGGGTGGTCCAAAAACATTCAGTACTTC.

The chain carries TRBV7-3 and TRBJ2-1; no definite D call. The CDR3 contains 16 residues. Trimming shortened V by 2 bases and J by 9 bases, and 20 bases separated the two germline ends. The germline V gene encodes CDR1 SGHTA and CDR2 FQGTGA. CDR3 amino acids: CASSLGTASMNLEQFF. The CDR3 coding sequence is TGTGCCAGCAGCTTAGGAACGGCGTCGATGAATCTTGAGCAGTTCTTC.